This TCR beta chain was documented in a study of human T cells and chemical hapten exposure. In germline, CDR1 is SEHNR, CDR2 FQNEAQ (reference sequence). The CDR3 totals 14 residues. Trimming took 1 base from V and 4 from J, leaving 10 bases between them. MiXCR, run by TCRdb on the RACE reads, gives a single entry per CDR3 protein. The repertoire holds about 380,000 distinct CDR3 sequences, with approximately 5.1% as singletons. Described time point: pre-sensitization, week 0. Noted treatment: therapeutic diphenylcyclopropenone sensitization with weekly scalp DPC. The chain couples TRBV7-9 to TRBJ1-2, with D uncertain. The clonotype comes from a woman between 45 and 60 years old with alopecia areata. Some clones in this sample may be carry-over from other donors' samples. The sample was whole blood, taken in connection with sensitization to the hapten diphenylcyclopropenone (DPC). CDR3 nucleotides: TGTGCCAGCAGCTTAGGAGGGAGATTCTATGGCTACACCTTC. Translation gives CASSLGGRFYGYTF.